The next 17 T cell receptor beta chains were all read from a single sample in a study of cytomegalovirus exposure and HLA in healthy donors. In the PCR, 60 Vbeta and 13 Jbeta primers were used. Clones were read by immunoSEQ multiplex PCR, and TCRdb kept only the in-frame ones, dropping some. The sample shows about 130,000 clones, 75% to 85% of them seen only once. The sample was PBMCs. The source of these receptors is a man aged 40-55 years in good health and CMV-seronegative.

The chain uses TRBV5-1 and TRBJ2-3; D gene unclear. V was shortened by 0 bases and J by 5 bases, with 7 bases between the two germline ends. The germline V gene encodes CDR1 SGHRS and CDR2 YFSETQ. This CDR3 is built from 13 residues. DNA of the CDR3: TGCGCCAGCAGCTTGGGACTTTTAGATACGCAGTATTTT. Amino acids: CASSLGLLDTQYF.

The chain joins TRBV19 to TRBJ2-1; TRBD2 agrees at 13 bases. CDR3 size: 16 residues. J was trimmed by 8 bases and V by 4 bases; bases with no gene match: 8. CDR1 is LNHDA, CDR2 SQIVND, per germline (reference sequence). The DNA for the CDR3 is TGTGCCAGTAGTAGCACTAGCGGGGGGGCCCTCGATGAGCAGTTCTTC. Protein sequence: CASSSTSGGALDEQFF.

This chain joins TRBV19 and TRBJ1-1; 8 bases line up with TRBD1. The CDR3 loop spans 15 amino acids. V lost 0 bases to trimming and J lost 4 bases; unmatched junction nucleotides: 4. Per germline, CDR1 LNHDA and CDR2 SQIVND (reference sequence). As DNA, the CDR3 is TGTGCCAGTAGTATAGATCATGGGACAGGCACTGAAGCTTTCTTT. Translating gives CASSIDHGTGTEAFF.

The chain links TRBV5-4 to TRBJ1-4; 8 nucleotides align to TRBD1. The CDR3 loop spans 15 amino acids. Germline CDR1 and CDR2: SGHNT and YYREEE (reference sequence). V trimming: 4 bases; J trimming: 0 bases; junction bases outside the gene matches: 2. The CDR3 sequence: CASSPQGATNEKLFF. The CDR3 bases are TGTGCCAGCAGCCCACAGGGGGCAACTAATGAAAAACTGTTTTTT.

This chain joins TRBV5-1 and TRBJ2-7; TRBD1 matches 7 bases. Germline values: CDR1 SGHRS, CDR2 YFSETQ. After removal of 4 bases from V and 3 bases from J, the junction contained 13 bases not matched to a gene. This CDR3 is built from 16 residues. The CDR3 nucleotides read TGCGCCAGCAGCGAACAGGGGCCTTATGCCAACTACGAGCAGTACTTC. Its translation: CASSEQGPYANYEQYF.

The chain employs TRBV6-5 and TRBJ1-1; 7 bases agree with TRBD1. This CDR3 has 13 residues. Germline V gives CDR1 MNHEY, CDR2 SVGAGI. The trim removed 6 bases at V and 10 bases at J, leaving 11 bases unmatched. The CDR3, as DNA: TGTGCCAGCAGATCAGACAGGGCCAGAGGAGCTTTCTTT. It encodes CASRSDRARGAFF.

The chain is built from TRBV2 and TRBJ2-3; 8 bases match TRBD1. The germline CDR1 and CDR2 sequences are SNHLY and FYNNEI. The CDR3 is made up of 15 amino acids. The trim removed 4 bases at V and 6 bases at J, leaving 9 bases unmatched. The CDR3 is CASSAAGTGGDTQYF. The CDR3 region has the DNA TGTGCCAGCAGTGCTGCCGGAACAGGGGGGGATACGCAGTATTTT.

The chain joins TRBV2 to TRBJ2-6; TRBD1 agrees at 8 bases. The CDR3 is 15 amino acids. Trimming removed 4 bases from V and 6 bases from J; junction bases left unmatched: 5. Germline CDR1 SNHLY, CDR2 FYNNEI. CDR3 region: CASSGTGPMANVLTF. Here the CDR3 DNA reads TGTGCCAGCAGTGGGACAGGGCCAATGGCCAACGTCCTGACTTTC.

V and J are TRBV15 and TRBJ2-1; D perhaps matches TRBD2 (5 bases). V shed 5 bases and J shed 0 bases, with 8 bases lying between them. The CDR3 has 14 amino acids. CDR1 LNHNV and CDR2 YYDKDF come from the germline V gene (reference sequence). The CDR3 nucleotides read TGTGCCACCAGCCGGCGGGCCTCCTACAATGAGCAGTTCTTC. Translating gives CATSRRASYNEQFF.

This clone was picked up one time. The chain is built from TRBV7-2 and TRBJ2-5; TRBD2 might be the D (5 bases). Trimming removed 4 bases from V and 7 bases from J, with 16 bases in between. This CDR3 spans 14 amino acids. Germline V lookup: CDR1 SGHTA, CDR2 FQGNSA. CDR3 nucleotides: TGTGCCAGCAGCTCGGGAACCCTAAGAGGGACCCAGTACTTC. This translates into CASSSGTLRGTQYF.

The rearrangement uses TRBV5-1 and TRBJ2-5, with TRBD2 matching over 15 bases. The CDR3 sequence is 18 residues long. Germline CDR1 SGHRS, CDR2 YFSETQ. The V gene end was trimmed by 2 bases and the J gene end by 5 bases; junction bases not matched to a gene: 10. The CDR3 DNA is TGCGCCAGCAGCTTTAGGACAGGGACTAGCGGGGGGACCGAGACCCAGTACTTC. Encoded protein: CASSFRTGTSGGTETQYF.

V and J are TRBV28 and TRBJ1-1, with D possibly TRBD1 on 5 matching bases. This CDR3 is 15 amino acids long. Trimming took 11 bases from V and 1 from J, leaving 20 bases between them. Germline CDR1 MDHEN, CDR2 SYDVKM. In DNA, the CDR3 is TGTGCCGTACAAGGGGAGGGTTTGGGGAACACTGAAGCTTTCTTT. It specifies CAVQGEGLGNTEAFF.

CDR3 in DNA: TGTGCCAGCAGTGAATATAGTCCAGGGGAGGAGACCCAGTACTTC. This codes for CASSEYSPGEETQYF. The rearrangement uses TRBV25-1 and TRBJ2-5; D is perhaps TRBD1 (6 bases). V was cut by 0 bases and J by 5 bases, with 13 bases left in between. Germline V gene data show CDR1 as MGHDK and CDR2 as SYGVNS. The CDR3 covers 15 residues. The complete variable domain, with remaining parts taken from reference TRBV25-1 and TRBJ2-5, reads EADIYQTPRYLVIGTGKKITLECSQTMGHDKMYWYQQDPGMELHLIHYSYGVNSTEKGDLSSESTVSRIRTEHFPLTLESARPSHTSQYLCASSEYSPGEETQYFGPGTRLLVL.

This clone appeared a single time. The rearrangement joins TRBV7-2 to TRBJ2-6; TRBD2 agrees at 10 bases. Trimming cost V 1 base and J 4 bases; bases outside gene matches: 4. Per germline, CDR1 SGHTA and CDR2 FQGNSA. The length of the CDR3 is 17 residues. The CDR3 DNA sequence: TGTGCCAGCAGCTTAGGGCTAGCGGGAGTCGGGGCCAACGTCCTGACTTTC. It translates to CASSLGLAGVGANVLTF.

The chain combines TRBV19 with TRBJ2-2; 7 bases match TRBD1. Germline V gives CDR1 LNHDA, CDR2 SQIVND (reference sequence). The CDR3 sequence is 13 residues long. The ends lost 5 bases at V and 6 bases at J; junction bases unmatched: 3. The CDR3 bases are TGTGCCAGTAGTGCGGACAGGTCCGGGGAGCTGTTTTTT. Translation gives CASSADRSGELFF.

The CDR3 DNA sequence: TGTGCCAGCTCACCCCTGGGCGGGACCACCGGGGAGCTGTTTTTT. Amino acids: CASSPLGGTTGELFF. The chain couples TRBV18 to TRBJ2-2; TRBD2 might be the D (6 bases). Trimming took off 3 bases at V and 4 bases at J, with 12 bases between the two ends. The CDR3 is 15 amino acids. Germline CDR1 and CDR2: KGHSH and LQKENI.

The CDR3 reads CASSSQTSGGAGELFF. The CDR3 DNA reads as TGTGCCAGCAGCTCCCAGACTAGCGGGGGGGCCGGGGAGCTGTTTTTT. The gene calls are TRBV5-5 and TRBJ2-2, with 14 nucleotides matching TRBD2. Germline values: CDR1 SGHKS, CDR2 YYEKEE (reference sequence). The CDR3 consists of 16 residues. Trimming took 3 bases from V and 6 from J; bases not matched to a gene: 4.